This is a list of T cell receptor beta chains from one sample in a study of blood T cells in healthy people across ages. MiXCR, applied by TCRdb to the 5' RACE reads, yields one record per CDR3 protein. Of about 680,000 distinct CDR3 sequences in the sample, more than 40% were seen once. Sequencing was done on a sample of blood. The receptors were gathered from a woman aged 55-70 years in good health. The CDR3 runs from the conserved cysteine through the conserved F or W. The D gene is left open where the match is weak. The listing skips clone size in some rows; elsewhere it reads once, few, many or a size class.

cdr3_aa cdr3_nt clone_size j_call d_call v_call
CASSSTGTLLSEQYF TGTGCCAGCAGTAGCACCGGGACTTTACTTTCTGAGCAGTACTTC few TRBJ2-7 NA TRBV12-3/TRBV12-4
CASSQRNYGYTF TGTGCCAGCAGCCAACGTAACTATGGCTACACCTTC few TRBJ1-2 NA TRBV4-2
CASSDSTGLGYTF TGTGCCAGCAGTGACTCCACAGGGTTAGGCTACACCTTC NA TRBJ1-2 NA TRBV25-1
CASSLQAGAPARQYF TGTGCCAGCAGCTTACAGGCGGGAGCCCCCGCCAGGCAGTACTTC NA TRBJ2-5 TRBD2 TRBV5-6
CASSPDEASGRYDKQFF TGTGCCAGCAGCCCCGATGAGGCCAGCGGACGATACGATAAGCAGTTCTTC NA TRBJ2-1 NA TRBV7-2
CASSESGWPTQETQYF TGTGCCAGCAGTGAGTCCGGTTGGCCCACTCAAGAGACCCAGTACTTC NA TRBJ2-5 NA TRBV25-1
CSVVSGTASSYNEQYF TGCAGCGTTGTATCCGGGACGGCGAGCTCCTACAATGAGCAGTACTTC NA TRBJ2-7 NA TRBV29-1
CSVRTGGDYGYTF TGCAGCGTTCGGACAGGGGGCGACTATGGCTACACCTTC few TRBJ1-2 TRBD1 TRBV29-1
CSAGERAEKKEQYF TGCAGTGCTGGGGAGCGGGCAGAGAAGAAAGAGCAGTACTTC NA TRBJ2-5 NA TRBV20-1
CASSLQTANTEAFF TGCGCCAGCAGCCTCCAGACAGCAAACACTGAAGCTTTCTTT NA TRBJ1-1 NA TRBV5-1
CASTGKGWEGEQFF TGTGCCAGCACCGGTAAAGGATGGGAGGGTGAGCAGTTCTTC NA TRBJ2-1 TRBD2 TRBV11-2
CASSQDMHYGYTF TGCGCCAGCAGCCAAGACATGCACTATGGCTACACCTTC few TRBJ1-2 NA TRBV4-3
CASSPDRTSYEQYF TGTGCCAGCAGCCCAGACAGGACCTCCTACGAGCAGTACTTC many TRBJ2-7 NA TRBV11-2
CASSVGGTGSLEQFF TGTGCCAGCAGCGTAGGGGGGACAGGCTCCCTTGAGCAGTTCTTC NA TRBJ2-1 TRBD1 TRBV9
CATKGGLAGYEQYF TGTGCCACCAAAGGGGGGCTAGCGGGATACGAGCAGTACTTC NA TRBJ2-7 TRBD2 TRBV15
CASREGWNYEQYF TGTGCCAGCAGGGAGGGGTGGAACTACGAGCAGTACTTC NA TRBJ2-7 NA TRBV2
CASSRTGAGYTF TGTGCCAGCAGTCGGACAGGGGCCGGCTACACCTTC NA TRBJ1-2 TRBD1 TRBV12-3/TRBV12-4
CASTSSGGYTF TGTGCCAGCACCTCTTCCGGGGGCTACACCTTC NA TRBJ1-2 NA TRBV28
CASSLTGTSGVWVSNIQYF TGTGCCAGCAGCTTAACTGGGACTAGCGGTGTATGGGTTTCAAACATTCAGTACTTC few TRBJ2-4 TRBD2 TRBV7-2
CASSEGIAGGQETQYF TGTGCCAGCAGCGAGGGAATAGCGGGAGGTCAAGAGACCCAGTACTTC NA TRBJ2-5 TRBD2 TRBV6-1
CASSLFRRNNEQFF TGTGCCAGCAGTTTATTTCGTCGAAACAATGAGCAGTTCTTC NA TRBJ2-1 NA TRBV28
CASSQVSRNYGYTF TGTGCCAGCAGCCAGGTCAGCCGAAACTATGGCTACACCTTC NA TRBJ1-2 NA TRBV3-1
CSAKQTGQETQYF TGCAGTGCTAAACAAACAGGGCAGGAGACCCAGTACTTC NA TRBJ2-5 NA TRBV20-1
CASSPSPSSEQFF TGTGCCAGCAGCCCATCCCCTAGCAGTGAGCAGTTCTTC NA TRBJ2-1 NA TRBV4-2
CSAQGLAGHSYEQYF TGCAGTGCTCAGGGACTAGCGGGGCACTCCTACGAGCAGTACTTC few TRBJ2-7 TRBD2 TRBV20-1
CASSSLNLGLTGGREHEQFF TGTGCCAGCAGTTCTCTAAATTTGGGTTTAACCGGGGGCCGGGAACATGAGCAGTTCTTC NA TRBJ2-1 NA TRBV6-2/TRBV6-3
CASSEDRDGTDTQYF TGTGCCAGCTCTGAGGACAGGGACGGCACAGATACGCAGTATTTT NA TRBJ2-3 TRBD1 TRBV2
CSANGGVTEKLFF TGCAGTGCTAATGGTGGAGTTACTGAAAAACTGTTTTTT NA TRBJ1-4 NA TRBV20-1
CAWSVFPHAGYTF TGTGCCTGGAGTGTATTCCCCCATGCTGGCTACACCTTC NA TRBJ1-2 NA TRBV30
CSATTGQLSNYGYTF TGCAGTGCTACCACTGGACAGCTTTCTAACTATGGCTACACCTTC NA TRBJ1-2 NA TRBV20-1
CSASGSVTGSSPLHF TGCAGTGCTAGTGGGAGCGTGACAGGGAGTTCACCCCTCCACTTT NA TRBJ1-6 TRBD1 TRBV20-1
CASSLGLAVFQETQYF TGTGCCAGCAGCTTAGGGCTAGCGGTGTTTCAAGAGACCCAGTACTTC NA TRBJ2-5 TRBD2 TRBV7-9
CASSYRTDRNYGYTF TGTGCCAGCAGTTACCGGACGGATCGAAACTATGGCTACACCTTC NA TRBJ1-2 NA TRBV27
CASRLSGSYNEQFF TGTGCCAGCAGACTTAGCGGTTCCTACAATGAGCAGTTCTTC NA TRBJ2-1 NA TRBV7-2
CASSKPSKGMGAGQFF TGTGCCAGCAGCAAACCCAGCAAAGGTATGGGGGCCGGGCAGTTCTTC NA TRBJ2-1 NA TRBV21-1
CASSYSNKYNEQFF TGTGCCAGCAGTTACTCCAACAAGTACAATGAGCAGTTCTTC NA TRBJ2-1 NA TRBV6-5